What follows are 14 T cell receptor beta chains derived from one specimen sequenced in a study of Graves' ophthalmopathy and Graves' hyperthyroidism. Amplified material comprised TCR beta CDR3 regions derived from RNA transcripts. HTBI primers were employed in first-round RT-PCR, then a second-round multiplex PCR followed. One entry per CDR3 protein, called by TCRdb with MiXCR from the multiplex PCR reads. The table records approximately 640,000 distinct CDR3 sequences, about two fifths of them present only once. Sequencing used peripheral blood. These TCRs come from an adult man with Graves' ophthalmopathy.

This clonotype was detected many times. The gene calls are TRBV25-1 and TRBJ2-7, with 8 bases identical to TRBD1. Trimming at V came to 4 bases and at J to 4 bases, leaving 9 bases not matched to a gene. The CDR3 has 15 amino acids. The germline V gene encodes CDR1 MGHDK and CDR2 SYGVNS. The CDR3 sequence: CASSGQGAESYEQYF. The CDR3 DNA follows: TGTGCCAGCAGTGGGCAGGGGGCGGAAAGTTACGAGCAGTACTTC.

The V call is TRBV11-2, the J call TRBJ2-7, with 9 bases lining up with TRBD1. V shed 11 bases and J 5 bases; nucleotides not matched to a gene: 13. CDR3 length: 14 residues. The germline V gene has CDR1 SGHAT and CDR2 FQNNGV. In DNA, the CDR3 is TGTGCCTGCGAGCCCGGGACAGGGACCCACGAGCAGTACTTC. Translating gives CACEPGTGTHEQYF.

Turning to this clonotype: One end of the junction varies from germline; a read error may be responsible. The rearrangement links TRBV12-3 or TRBV12-4 to TRBJ1-6; D gene ambiguous. CDR3 length equals 8 residues. CDR3 DNA sequence: TGTGCCAGCAGTTTTTCATCCTTC. It specifies CASSFSSF.

The rearrangement joins TRBV9 to TRBJ2-5; D unresolved. Trimming took off 0 bases at V and 5 bases at J, with 11 bases between the two ends. The CDR3 has 14 amino acids. Germline CDR1 reads SGDLS; CDR2 reads YYNGEE. The CDR3 nucleotides read TGTGCCAGCAGCGTAGGAGGATCGACGGAGACCCAGTACTTC. It codes for CASSVGGSTETQYF.

There are many counts of this clonotype. V usage is TRBV2 and J usage is TRBJ1-2; D remains ambiguous. The germline V gene has CDR1 SNHLY and CDR2 FYNNEI. The V and J ends lost 7 bases and 1 base respectively, with 19 bases between them. This CDR3 has 16 amino acids. CDR3 region: CASTPRKVGINYGYTF. As DNA, the CDR3 is TGTGCCAGCACCCCTCGAAAAGTAGGGATTAACTATGGCTACACCTTC.

V gene TRBV7-2 combines with J gene TRBJ1-4; a possible D gene is TRBD1 (5 bases). CDR1 and CDR2 (germline): SGHTA, FQGNSA. Deletions cut 4 bases from V and 7 bases from J, with 13 bases between. This CDR3 comprises 14 residues. CDR3 residues: CASSSYQGGEKLFF. In DNA, the CDR3 is TGTGCCAGCAGCTCGTATCAGGGAGGTGAAAAACTGTTTTTT.

In this sample, this clonotype turned up many times. The chain combines TRBV20-1 with TRBJ1-1; 8 positions match TRBD1. The ends lost 6 bases at V and 7 bases at J; junction bases unmatched: 10. The CDR3 totals 13 residues. Per the germline V gene, CDR1 is DFQATT and CDR2 is SNEGSKA (reference sequence). The CDR3: CSATDRGPYEAFF. Written as DNA, the CDR3 is TGCAGTGCAACCGACAGGGGACCTTATGAAGCTTTCTTT.

There are a few counts of this clonotype. This chain links TRBV6-5 with TRBJ1-2; D may be TRBD1 (6 bases). Germline CDR1 MNHEY, CDR2 SVGAGI. Trimming stripped 4 bases from V and 5 bases from J, with 17 bases between. The CDR3 spans 15 residues. As DNA, the CDR3 is TGTGCCAGCAGTTTAACAGGGAGGGCTGAGTATGGCTACACCTTC. Translated: CASSLTGRAEYGYTF.

This clonotype was detected ten times or more. This chain links TRBV5-1 with TRBJ1-2; D perhaps matches TRBD1 (5 bases). The CDR3 runs 13 residues. The V gene's germline CDR1 is SGHRS and CDR2 YFSETQ. V lost 4 bases and J 2 bases, leaving 9 bases between the germline ends. The CDR3 bases are TGCGCCAGCAGCCGGGACCAAAACTATGGCTACACCTTC. This encodes CASSRDQNYGYTF. The entire variable domain, with the rest obtained from reference TRBV5-1 and TRBJ1-2, is as follows: KAGVTQTPRYLIKTRGQQVTLSCSPISGHRSVSWYQQTPGQGLQFLFEYFSETQRNKGNFPGRFSGRQFSNSRSEMNVSTLELGDSALYLCASSRDQNYGYTFGSGTRLTVV.

Concerning this clonotype itself: An end of the junction differs from the germline gene, which may be a read error. The chain couples TRBV2 to TRBJ2-7; 7 bases match TRBD1. CDR3 length equals 15 residues. The germline V gene has CDR1 SNHLY and CDR2 FYNNEI. CDR3 protein: CASSQEWTGPYEQYF. The CDR3 region has the DNA TGCGCCAGCAGCCAGGAATGGACAGGTCCGTACGAGCAGTACTTC.

The sample holds many counts of this clonotype. The chain links TRBV20-1 to TRBJ2-7; 8 bases fit TRBD1. J lost 6 bases, V lost 3 bases, and 4 bases had no gene match. This CDR3 region has 12 residues. Germline V lookup: CDR1 DFQATT, CDR2 SNEGSKA (reference sequence). The CDR3 region has the DNA TGCAGTGCTAGGGACAGGGTGACCGAGCAGTACTTC. This sequence encodes CSARDRVTEQYF.

This clonotype was found a few times. The chain combines TRBV18 with TRBJ2-7, with D unresolved. The CDR3 covers 13 residues. The germline gives CDR1 KGHSH, CDR2 LQKENI. V was clipped by 0 bases and J by 5 bases, with 8 bases between them. The CDR3: CASSPPVPHEQYF. The DNA of the CDR3 is TGTGCCAGCTCACCACCGGTTCCACACGAGCAGTACTTC.

This clonotype was counted ten times or more. The chain carries TRBV20-1 and TRBJ2-2; TRBD2 agrees at 7 bases. Per germline, CDR1 DFQATT and CDR2 SNEGSKA (reference sequence). CDR3 size: 13 residues. V was pared by 4 bases and J by 4 bases, with 3 bases of the junction left unmatched. Written as DNA, the CDR3 is TGCAGTGCTACAAGGACTAGCACCGGGGAGCTGTTTTTT. This sequence encodes CSATRTSTGELFF.

Remarks on this clonotype: A much larger clone is a single base away; this may be a read error. This chain uses TRBV4-3 with TRBJ1-2; D unresolved. The CDR3 has 12 residues. Germline values: CDR1 LGHNA, CDR2 YSLEER. The CDR3 loop reads CAGSQDRYGYTF. DNA for the CDR3: TGCGCCGGCAGCCAAGATCGGTATGGCTACACCTTC.